This TCR beta chain was recorded in a study of response to subunit inactivated influenza vaccine. Remarks on this clonotype: The target antigen is unknown.

One entry per CDR3 protein, called by TCRdb with MiXCR from the RT-PCR reads. The table records more than 400,000 distinct CDR3 sequences, over 9.5% of them present only once. General observations from the study: The authors suggested that every seasonal influenza vaccination recruits few new T cells.

Trimming at V came to 4 bases and at J to 3 bases, leaving 2 bases not matched to a gene. This CDR3 is built from 14 residues. CDR1 and CDR2 (germline): WSHSY, SAAADI. The chain links TRBV10-2 to TRBJ2-1; 8 positions match TRBD2. The starting material was PBMCs from blood, obtained about 6 weeks after vaccination. The clonotype comes from a man aged 45 to 65 who received an inactivated influenza vaccine. Written as DNA, the CDR3 is TGCGCCAGCAGTGGACTAGCGAGCTACAATGAGCAGTTCTTC. It encodes CASSGLASYNEQFF.